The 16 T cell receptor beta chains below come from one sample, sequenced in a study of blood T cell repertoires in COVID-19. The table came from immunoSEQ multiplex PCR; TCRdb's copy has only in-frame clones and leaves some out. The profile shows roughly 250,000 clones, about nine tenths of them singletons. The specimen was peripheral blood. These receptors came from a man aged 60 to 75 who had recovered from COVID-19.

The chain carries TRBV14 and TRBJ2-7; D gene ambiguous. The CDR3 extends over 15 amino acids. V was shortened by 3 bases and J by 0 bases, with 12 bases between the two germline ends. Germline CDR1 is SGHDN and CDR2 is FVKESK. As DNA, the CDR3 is TGTGCCAGCAGCCACGCCACCTCGAGCTCCTACGAGCAGTACTTC. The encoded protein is CASSHATSSSYEQYF.

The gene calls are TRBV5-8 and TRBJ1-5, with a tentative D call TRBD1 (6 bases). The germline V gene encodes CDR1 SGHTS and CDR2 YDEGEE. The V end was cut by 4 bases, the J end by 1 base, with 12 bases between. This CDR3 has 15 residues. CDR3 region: CASSTGQISNQPQHF. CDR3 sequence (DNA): TGTGCCAGCAGCACCGGACAGATAAGCAATCAGCCCCAGCATTTT.

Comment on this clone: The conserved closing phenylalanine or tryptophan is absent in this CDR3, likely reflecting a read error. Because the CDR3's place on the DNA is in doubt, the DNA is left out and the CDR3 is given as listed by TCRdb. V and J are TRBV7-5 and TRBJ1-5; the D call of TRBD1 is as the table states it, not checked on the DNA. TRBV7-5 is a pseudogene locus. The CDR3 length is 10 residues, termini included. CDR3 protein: CARSLEGDAV.

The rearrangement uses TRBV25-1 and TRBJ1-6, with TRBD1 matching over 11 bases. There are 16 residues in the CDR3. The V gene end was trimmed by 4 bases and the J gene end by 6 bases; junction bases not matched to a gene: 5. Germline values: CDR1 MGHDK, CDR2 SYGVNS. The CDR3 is CASSAPGQGANSPLHF. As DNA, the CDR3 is TGTGCCAGCAGTGCACCAGGACAGGGGGCTAATTCACCCCTCCACTTT.

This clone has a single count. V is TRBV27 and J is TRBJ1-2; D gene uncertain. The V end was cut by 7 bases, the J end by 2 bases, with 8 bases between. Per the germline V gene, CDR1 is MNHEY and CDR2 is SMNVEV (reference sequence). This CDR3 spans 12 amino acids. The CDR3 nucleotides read TGTGCCAGCACGTGGCAGAACTATGGCTACACCTTC. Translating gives CASTWQNYGYTF.

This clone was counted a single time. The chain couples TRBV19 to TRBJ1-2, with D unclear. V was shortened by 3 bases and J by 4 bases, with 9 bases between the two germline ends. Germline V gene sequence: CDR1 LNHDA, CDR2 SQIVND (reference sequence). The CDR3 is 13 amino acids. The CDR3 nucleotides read TGTGCCAGTAGTATGTACCAGTCCTATGGCTACACCTTC. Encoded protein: CASSMYQSYGYTF.

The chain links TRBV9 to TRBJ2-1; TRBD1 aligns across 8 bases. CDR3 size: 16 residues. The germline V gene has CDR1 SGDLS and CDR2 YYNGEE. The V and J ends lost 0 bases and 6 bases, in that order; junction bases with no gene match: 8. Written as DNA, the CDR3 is TGTGCCAGCAGCGTAGGTGTTGGGCAGGGGGCCAATGAGCAGTTCTTC. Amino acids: CASSVGVGQGANEQFF.

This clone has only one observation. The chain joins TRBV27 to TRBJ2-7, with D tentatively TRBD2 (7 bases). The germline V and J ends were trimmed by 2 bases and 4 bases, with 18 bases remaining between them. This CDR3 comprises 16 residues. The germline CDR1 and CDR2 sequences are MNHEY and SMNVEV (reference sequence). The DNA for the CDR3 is TGTGCCAGCAGTTTAGGGGGGGTGGCTACAGGGTACGAGCAGTACTTC. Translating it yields CASSLGGVATGYEQYF.

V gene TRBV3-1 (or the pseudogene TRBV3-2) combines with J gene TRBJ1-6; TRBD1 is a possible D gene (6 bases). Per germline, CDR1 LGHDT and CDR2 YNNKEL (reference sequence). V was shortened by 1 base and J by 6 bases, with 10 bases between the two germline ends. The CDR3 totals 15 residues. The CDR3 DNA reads TGTGCCAGCAGCCAAGGGACAGTCCCTAATTCACCCCTCCACTTT. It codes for CASSQGTVPNSPLHF.

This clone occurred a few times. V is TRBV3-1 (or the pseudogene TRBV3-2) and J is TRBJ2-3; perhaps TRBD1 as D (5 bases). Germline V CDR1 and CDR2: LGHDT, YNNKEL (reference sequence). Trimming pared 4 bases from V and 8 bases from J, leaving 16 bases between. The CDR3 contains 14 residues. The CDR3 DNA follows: TGTGCCAGCAGCCCCCGCAGGGTGGTAGTTACGCAGTATTTT. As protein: CASSPRRVVVTQYF.

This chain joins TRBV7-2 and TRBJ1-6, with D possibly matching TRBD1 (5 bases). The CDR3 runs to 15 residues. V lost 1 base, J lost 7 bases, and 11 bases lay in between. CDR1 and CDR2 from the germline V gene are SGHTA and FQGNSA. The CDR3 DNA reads TGTGCCAGCAGCTTAGTAGGGGCCACCAATTCACCCCTCCACTTT. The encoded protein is CASSLVGATNSPLHF.

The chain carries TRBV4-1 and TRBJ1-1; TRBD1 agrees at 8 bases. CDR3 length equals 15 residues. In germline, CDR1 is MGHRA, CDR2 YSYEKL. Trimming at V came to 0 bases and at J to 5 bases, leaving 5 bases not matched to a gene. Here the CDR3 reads CASSQDQGARTEAFF. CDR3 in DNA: TGCGCCAGCAGCCAAGATCAGGGGGCCAGAACTGAAGCTTTCTTT.

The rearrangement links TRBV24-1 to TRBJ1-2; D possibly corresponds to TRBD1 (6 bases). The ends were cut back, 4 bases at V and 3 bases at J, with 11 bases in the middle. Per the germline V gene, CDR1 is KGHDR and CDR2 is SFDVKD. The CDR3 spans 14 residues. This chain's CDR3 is CATSDSRGYYGYTF. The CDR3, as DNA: TGTGCCACCAGTGACAGCAGGGGATACTATGGCTACACCTTC.

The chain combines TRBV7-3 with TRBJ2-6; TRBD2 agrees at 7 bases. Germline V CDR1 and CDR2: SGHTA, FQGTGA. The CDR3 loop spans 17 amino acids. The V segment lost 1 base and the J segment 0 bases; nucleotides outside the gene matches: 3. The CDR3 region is CASSLIGGGSGANVLTF. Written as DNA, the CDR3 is TGTGCCAGCAGCTTAATTGGCGGGGGCTCTGGGGCCAACGTCCTGACTTTC.

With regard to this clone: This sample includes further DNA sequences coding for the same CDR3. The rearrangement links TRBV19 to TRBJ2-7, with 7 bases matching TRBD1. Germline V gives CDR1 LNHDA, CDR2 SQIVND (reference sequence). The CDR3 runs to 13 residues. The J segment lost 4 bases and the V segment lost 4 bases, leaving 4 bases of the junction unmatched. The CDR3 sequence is CASSTGGSYEQYF. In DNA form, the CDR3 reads TGTGCCAGTAGTACAGGGGGTAGTTACGAGCAGTACTTC. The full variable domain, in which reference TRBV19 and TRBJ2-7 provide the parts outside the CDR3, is DGGITQSPKYLFRKEGQNVTLSCEQNLNHDAMYWYRQDPGQGLRLIYYSQIVNDFQKGDIAEGYSVSREKKESFPLTVTSAQKNPTAFYLCASSTGGSYEQYFGPGTRLTVT.

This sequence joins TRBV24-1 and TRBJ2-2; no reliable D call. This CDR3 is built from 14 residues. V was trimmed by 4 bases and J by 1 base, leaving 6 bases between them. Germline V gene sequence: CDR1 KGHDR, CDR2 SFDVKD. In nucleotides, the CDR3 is TGTGCCACCAGTGACTGGAGGAACACCGGGGAGCTGTTTTTT. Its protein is CATSDWRNTGELFF.